The clone carrying this T cell receptor beta chain came up once. The data are from a study of blood T cell repertoires in COVID-19. Study overall: T cells, B-cell-depleted T cells, or PBMCs provided the cDNA or gDNA that served as material.

Trimming removed 2 bases at V and 8 bases at J, with 12 bases between. Germline CDR1 is ENHRY and CDR2 is SYGVKD. CDR3 size: 13 residues. Authors' data handling: Amplification from reference gene primers served as the basis for estimated nucleated cell counts. Method: immunoSEQ multiplex PCR; TCRdb's copy keeps in-frame clones and lacks some. That table is the source of V, J and clone size, and D and trimming were worked out from the DNA. The sample lists a few hundred thousand clones, approximately 82% occurring once. Enrollees, about 18 to 89 years old, lived in about two dozen US areas. Recovered status applied to Cohort 3 donors who had two consecutive negative PCRs. It also applied to those with clearance or with symptom resolution.

The chain has TRBV10-3 and TRBJ1-1; unclear D gene. The sequencing input was PBMCs or T cells enriched from blood (not recorded which). The receptor was isolated from a man aged 35 to 55 who had recovered from COVID-19. The CDR3 DNA is TGTGCCATCAGTGAGACCCCCGGGGTAGAAGCTTTCTTT. It specifies CAISETPGVEAFF.